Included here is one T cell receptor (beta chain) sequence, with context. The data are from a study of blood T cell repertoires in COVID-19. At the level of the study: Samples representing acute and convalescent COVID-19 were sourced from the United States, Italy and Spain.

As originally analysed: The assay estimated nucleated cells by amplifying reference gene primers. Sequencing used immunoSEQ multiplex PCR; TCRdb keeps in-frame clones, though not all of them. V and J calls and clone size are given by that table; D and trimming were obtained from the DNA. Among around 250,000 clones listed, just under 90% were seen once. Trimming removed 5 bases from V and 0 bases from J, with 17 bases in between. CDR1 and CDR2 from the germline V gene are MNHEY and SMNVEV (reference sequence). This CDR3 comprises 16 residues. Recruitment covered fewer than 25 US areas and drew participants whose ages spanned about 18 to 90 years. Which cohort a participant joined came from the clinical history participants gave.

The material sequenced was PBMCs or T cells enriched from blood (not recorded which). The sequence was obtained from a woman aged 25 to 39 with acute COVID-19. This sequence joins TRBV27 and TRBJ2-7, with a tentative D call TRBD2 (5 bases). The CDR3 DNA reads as TGTGCCAGCAGTCCCGGGATCAACCTTTTCTCCTACGAGCAGTACTTC. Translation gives CASSPGINLFSYEQYF.